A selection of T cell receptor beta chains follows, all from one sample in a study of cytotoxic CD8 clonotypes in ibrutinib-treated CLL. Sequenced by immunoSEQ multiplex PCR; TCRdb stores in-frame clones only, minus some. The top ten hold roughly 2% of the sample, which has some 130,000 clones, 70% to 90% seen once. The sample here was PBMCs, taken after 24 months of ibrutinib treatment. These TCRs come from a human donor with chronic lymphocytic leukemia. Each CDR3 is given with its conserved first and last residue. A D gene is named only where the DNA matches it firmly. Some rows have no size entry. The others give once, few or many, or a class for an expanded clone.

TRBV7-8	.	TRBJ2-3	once	TGTGCCAGCAGACAAGAGCTGAGGACAGATACGCAGTATTTT	CASRQELRTDTQYF
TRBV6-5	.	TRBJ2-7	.	TGTGCCAGCAGTTACTCGAAGGCCTACGAGCAGTACTTC	CASSYSKAYEQYF
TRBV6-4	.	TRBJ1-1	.	TGTGCCAGCAGTCCCGACTGGTCCACTGAAGCTTTCTTT	CASSPDWSTEAFF
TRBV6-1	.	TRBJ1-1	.	TGTGCCAGCATGCCGGCACTCAACACTGAAGCTTTCTTT	CASMPALNTEAFF
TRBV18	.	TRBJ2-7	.	TGTGCCAGCTCACCCATTTCCGGGAACTTCTACGAGCAGTACTTC	CASSPISGNFYEQYF
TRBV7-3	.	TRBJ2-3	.	TGTGCCAGCAGCCACCCGCAAGGGGACACAGATACGCAGTATTTT	CASSHPQGDTDTQYF
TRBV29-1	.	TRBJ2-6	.	TGCAGCGTGACTGGGACCGACACTCGCCGTATTCTATTC	CSVTGTDTRRILF
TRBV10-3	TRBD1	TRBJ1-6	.	TGTGCCATCAGTGAGAGACGTTCTGGACAGGGGTATTCACCCCTCCACTTT	CAISERRSGQGYSPLHF
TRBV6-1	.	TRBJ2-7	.	TGTGCCAGTCACGATGTGGCCCTCTCATACGAGCAGTACTTC	CASHDVALSYEQYF
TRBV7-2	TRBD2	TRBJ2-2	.	TGTGCCAGCACCCAGACTAGCGGGAGTGCCGGGGAGCTGTTTTTT	CASTQTSGSAGELFF
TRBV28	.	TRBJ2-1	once	TGTGCCAGCAGGGGGATCCCCTTCAATGAGCAGTTCTTC	CASRGIPFNEQFF
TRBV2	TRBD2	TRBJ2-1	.	TGTGCCAGCAGTGCCCAAGGACTAGCGGGGAATGAGCAGTTCTTC	CASSAQGLAGNEQFF
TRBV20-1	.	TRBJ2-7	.	TGCAGTGCTAGAATATCGCGGGGCCTGTACTTC	CSARISRGLYF
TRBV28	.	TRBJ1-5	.	TGTGCCAGCCGCAGGGGCGATCAGCCCCAGCATTTT	CASRRGDQPQHF
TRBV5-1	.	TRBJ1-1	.	TGCGCCAGCTCACCGGACGGGAACACTGAAGCTTTCTTT	CASSPDGNTEAFF
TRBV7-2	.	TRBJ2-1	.	TGTGCCAGCAGCTTAGACCGACTAAGGAATGAGCAGTTCTTC	CASSLDRLRNEQFF
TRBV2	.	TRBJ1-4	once	TGTGCCAGCAGAAGGGCCGGCGCAACTAATGAAAAACTGTTTTTT	CASRRAGATNEKLFF
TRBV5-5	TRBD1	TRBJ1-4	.	TGTGCCACCCAAGAGGGGGCGAATAATGAAAAACTGTTTTTT	CATQEGANNEKLFF
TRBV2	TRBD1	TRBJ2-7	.	TGTGCCAGCAGTACGGTCAGGGGGCGCGTCGAGCAGTACTTC	CASSTVRGRVEQYF
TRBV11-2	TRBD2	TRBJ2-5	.	TGTGCCAGCAGCCTGATGACTAGCGGGGGGAAGGAGACCCAGTACTTC	CASSLMTSGGKETQYF
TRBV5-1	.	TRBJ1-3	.	TGCGCCAGCAGCGGTGGGGCTGGCTCTGGAAACACCATATATTTT	CASSGGAGSGNTIYF
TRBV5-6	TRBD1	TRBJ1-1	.	TGTGCCAGCAGCGCCGGGACAGGGGGTAGTACTGAAGCTTTCTTT	CASSAGTGGSTEAFF
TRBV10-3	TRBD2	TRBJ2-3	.	TGTGCCATCAGCGGCCCACAGCGGGGGGACACAGATACGCAGTATTTT	CAISGPQRGDTDTQYF
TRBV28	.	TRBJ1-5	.	TGTGCCAGCAGGGCGAAAAAATCCCCGGGATTGGGCAATCAGCCCCAGCATTTT	CASRAKKSPGLGNQPQHF
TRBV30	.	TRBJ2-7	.	TGTGCCTGGATGGGACCGTACGAGCAGTACTTC	CAWMGPYEQYF
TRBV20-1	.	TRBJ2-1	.	TGCAGTGCTACAACGTCTTATGAGCAGTTCTTC	CSATTSYEQFF
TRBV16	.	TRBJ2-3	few	TGTGCCAGCAGCCACGGGGCGGATACGCAGTATTTT	CASSHGADTQYF